Following are 15 T cell receptor beta chains from one sample sequenced in a study of long-term antiretroviral therapy in people with HIV. Researchers ran immunoSEQ v3.0 at survey level. TCRdb keeps only in-frame clones here, not all; method: immunoSEQ multiplex PCR. There are some 22,000 clones in the sample; approximately 80% occur only once, and roughly 3.8% lies in the top ten. Source: unsorted PBMCs, taken approximately 4 years after starting antiretroviral therapy. The origin of the receptors is a man aged 18 to 30 with HIV.

V and J are TRBV2 and TRBJ1-1, with D unresolved. Germline CDR1 and CDR2: SNHLY and FYNNEI. The V and J ends lost 1 base and 4 bases respectively, with 13 bases between them. The CDR3 sequence is 15 residues long. This chain's CDR3 is CASSEGDFTRTEAFF. In nucleotides, the CDR3 is TGTGCCAGCAGTGAAGGAGATTTCACGCGCACTGAAGCTTTCTTT.

The table lists this clone with a count of one. The genes are TRBV4-1 and TRBJ1-1; no clear D. The germline V gene encodes CDR1 MGHRA and CDR2 YSYEKL. The CDR3 is made up of 15 amino acids. Between the trimmed V and J ends, which lost 2 bases and 8 bases, there was a span of 18 bases. The CDR3: CASSQTRSGSTEAFF. In DNA form, the CDR3 reads TGCGCCAGCAGCCAAACTCGGTCAGGATCAACCGAAGCTTTCTTT.

The chain uses TRBV28 and TRBJ1-5; tentatively, D is TRBD1 (5 bases). The V end lost 8 bases, the J end lost 6 bases, and 20 bases lay between the germline ends. This CDR3 spans 15 amino acids. Germline V lookup: CDR1 MDHEN, CDR2 SYDVKM. CDR3 loop: CASHPPGVLFQPQHF. CDR3 nucleotide sequence: TGTGCCAGCCACCCCCCGGGGGTTCTGTTTCAGCCCCAGCATTTT.

The chain carries TRBV4-1 and TRBJ1-5; no firm D call. V shed 1 base and J shed 2 bases, with 9 bases lying between them. Germline V gene data show CDR1 as MGHRA and CDR2 as YSYEKL. The CDR3 consists of 15 residues. CDR3 nucleotides: TGCGCCAGCAGCCAAGTCGGATTGGGCAATCAGCCCCAGCATTTT. Its protein product is CASSQVGLGNQPQHF.

This rearrangement joins TRBV9 to TRBJ2-7, with D possibly being TRBD1 (7 bases). Trimming removed 3 bases from V and 5 bases from J, with 15 bases in between. Looked up from germline, CDR1 is SGDLS and CDR2 is YYNGEE. This CDR3 region has 14 residues. CDR3 in amino acids: CASSARGAFDEQYF. CDR3 bases: TGTGCCAGCAGCGCCAGGGGGGCCTTCGACGAGCAGTACTTC.

This chain uses TRBV28 with TRBJ1-1; the D gene is possibly TRBD1 (6 bases). Deletions cut 7 bases from V and 4 bases from J, with 16 bases between. Germline V lookup: CDR1 MDHEN, CDR2 SYDVKM. CDR3 length equals 14 residues. This CDR3 is CASNPQGWGTEAFF. The CDR3 DNA reads as TGTGCCAGCAACCCTCAGGGGTGGGGCACTGAAGCTTTCTTT. Full variable domain (outside the CDR3, taken from reference TRBV28 and TRBJ1-1): DVKVTQSSRYLVKRTGEKVFLECVQDMDHENMFWYRQDPGLGLRLIYFSYDVKMKEKGDIPEGYSVSREKKERFSLILESASTNQTSMYLCASNPQGWGTEAFFGQGTRLTVV.

The CDR3 spells CASSQGLAGAGETQYF. CDR3 in DNA: TGTGCCAGCAGTCAAGGACTAGCGGGGGCCGGGGAGACCCAGTACTTC. This sequence joins TRBV7-9 and TRBJ2-5; 13 bases are shared with TRBD2. This CDR3 is 16 amino acids long. From germline, CDR1 is SEHNR and CDR2 FQNEAQ (reference sequence). J gave up 5 bases and V 6 bases, and 9 bases lay outside the gene matches.

A word on this clone: The sample holds other DNA sequences that translate to the same CDR3. The rearrangement joins TRBV28 to TRBJ1-6; TRBD1 aligns across 11 bases. The CDR3 length is 17 residues. J was trimmed by 6 bases and V by 1 base; bases with no gene match: 5. Per the germline V gene, CDR1 is MDHEN and CDR2 is SYDVKM. The DNA of the CDR3 is TGTGCCAGCAGTTTATTTCTGGGACAGGGGGTTAATTCACCCCTCCACTTT. This sequence encodes CASSLFLGQGVNSPLHF.

The chain joins TRBV6-5 to TRBJ1-2; the D gene is possibly TRBD1 (5 bases). The V end lost 0 bases, the J end lost 4 bases, and 12 bases lay between the germline ends. The CDR3 has 15 amino acids. Germline V CDR1 and CDR2: MNHEY, SVGAGI. CDR3 in amino acids: CASSYSSGGAYGYTF. In DNA, the CDR3 is TGTGCCAGCAGTTACTCGTCTGGGGGTGCCTATGGCTACACCTTC.

The CDR3 bases are TGTGCCTGGGAGGGCAGACCAGATACGCAGTATTTT. It encodes CAWEGRPDTQYF. The V gene is TRBV30, the J gene TRBJ2-3; D is possibly TRBD2 (5 bases). Trimming removed 5 bases at V and 4 bases at J, with 10 bases between. The CDR3 is 12 amino acids. Germline V gives CDR1 GTSNPN, CDR2 SVGIG (reference sequence).

This chain connects TRBV2 to TRBJ1-5; D not certain. With 6 bases removed from V and 4 bases from J, the gap between germline ends came to 10 bases. Per the germline V gene, CDR1 is SNHLY and CDR2 is FYNNEI. This CDR3 has 13 residues. The CDR3 bases are TGTGCCAGCAGCCGCCAGTTAAATCAGCCCCAGCATTTT. Translating gives CASSRQLNQPQHF.

Comments on this clone: At one of its ends the junction is not consistent with the germline gene, which may arise from a read error. This rearrangement joins TRBV7-7 to TRBJ2-2; the match to TRBD1 covers 9 bases. Germline-derived CDR1 and CDR2 are SSHAT and FNYEAQ (reference sequence). The CDR3 length is 17 residues. The CDR3 sequence is CASSPRDRDLNTGELFF. The CDR3 DNA follows: TGTGCTAGCAGCCCTAGGGACAGGGACTTGAACACCGGGGAGCTGTTTTTT.

The rearrangement uses TRBV29-1 and TRBJ2-5, with 8 nucleotides matching TRBD1. CDR3 length equals 12 residues. Germline V gene data show CDR1 as SQVTM and CDR2 as ANQGSEA. V was clipped by 7 bases and J by 5 bases; unmatched bases: 6. The CDR3 sequence: CSARQGSETQYF. CDR3 bases: TGCAGCGCGCGACAGGGGTCGGAGACCCAGTACTTC.

The chain uses TRBV7-9 and TRBJ2-1; D unresolved. Trimming shortened V by 1 base and J by 4 bases, and 2 bases separated the two germline ends. Germline CDR1 and CDR2: SEHNR and FQNEAQ (reference sequence). The CDR3 runs 12 residues. CDR3 loop: CASSLVYNEQFF. As DNA, the CDR3 is TGTGCCAGCAGCTTAGTGTACAATGAGCAGTTCTTC.

The sample holds one count of this clone. This chain joins TRBV19 and TRBJ2-7; D gene uncertain. Trimming stripped 4 bases from V and 3 bases from J, with 19 bases between. Germline CDR1 reads LNHDA; CDR2 reads SQIVND (reference sequence). The CDR3 sequence is 16 residues long. CDR3 residues: CASSTQAHPYLYEQYF. CDR3 DNA: TGTGCCAGTAGTACTCAGGCACACCCCTATCTCTACGAGCAGTACTTC.